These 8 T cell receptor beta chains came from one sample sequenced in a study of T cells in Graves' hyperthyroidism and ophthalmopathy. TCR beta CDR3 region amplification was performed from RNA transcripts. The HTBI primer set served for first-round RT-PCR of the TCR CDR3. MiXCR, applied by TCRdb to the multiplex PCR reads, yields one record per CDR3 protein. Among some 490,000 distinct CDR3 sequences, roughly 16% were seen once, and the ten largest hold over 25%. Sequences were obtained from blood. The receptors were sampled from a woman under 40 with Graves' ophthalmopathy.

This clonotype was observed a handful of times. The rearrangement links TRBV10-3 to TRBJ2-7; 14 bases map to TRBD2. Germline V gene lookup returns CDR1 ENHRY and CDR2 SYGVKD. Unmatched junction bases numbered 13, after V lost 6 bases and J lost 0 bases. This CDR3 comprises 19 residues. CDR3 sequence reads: CAISEQTSGRASSSYEQYF. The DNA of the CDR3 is TGTGCCATCAGCGAGCAGACTAGCGGGAGGGCATCAAGCTCCTACGAGCAGTACTTC.

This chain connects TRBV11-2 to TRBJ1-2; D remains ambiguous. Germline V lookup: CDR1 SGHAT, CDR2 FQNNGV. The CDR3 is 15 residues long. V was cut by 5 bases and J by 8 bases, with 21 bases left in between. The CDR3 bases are TGTGCCAGCAGCACCCCCTGGCCTCGTCCTCCCGGCTACACCTTC. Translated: CASSTPWPRPPGYTF.

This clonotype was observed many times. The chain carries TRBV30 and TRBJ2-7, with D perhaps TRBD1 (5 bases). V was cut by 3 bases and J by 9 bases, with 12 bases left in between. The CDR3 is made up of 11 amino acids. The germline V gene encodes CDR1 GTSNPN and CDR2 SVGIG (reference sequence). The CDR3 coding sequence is TGTGCCTGGAGGGTGCAGGGTGTGCAGTACTTC. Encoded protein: CAWRVQGVQYF.

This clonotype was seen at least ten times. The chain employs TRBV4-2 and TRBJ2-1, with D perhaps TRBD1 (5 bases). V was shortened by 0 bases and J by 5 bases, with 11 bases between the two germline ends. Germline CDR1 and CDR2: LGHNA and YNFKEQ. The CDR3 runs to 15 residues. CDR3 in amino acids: CASSQDRQGNNEQFF. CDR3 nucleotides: TGTGCCAGCAGCCAAGATCGGCAGGGCAACAATGAGCAGTTCTTC.

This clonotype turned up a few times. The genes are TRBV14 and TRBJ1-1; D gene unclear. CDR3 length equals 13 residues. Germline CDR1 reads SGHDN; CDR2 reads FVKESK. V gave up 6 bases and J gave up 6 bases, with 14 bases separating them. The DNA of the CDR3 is TGTGCCAGCAGTCGTGAGATTGTTGCTGAAGCTTTCTTT. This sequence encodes CASSREIVAEAFF.

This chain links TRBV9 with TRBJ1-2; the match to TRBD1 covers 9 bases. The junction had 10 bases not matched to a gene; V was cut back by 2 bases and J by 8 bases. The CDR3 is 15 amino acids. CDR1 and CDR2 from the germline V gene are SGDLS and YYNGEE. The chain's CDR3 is CASSVVRQGERGYTF. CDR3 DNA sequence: TGTGCCAGCAGCGTCGTCCGACAGGGGGAGAGGGGCTACACCTTC.

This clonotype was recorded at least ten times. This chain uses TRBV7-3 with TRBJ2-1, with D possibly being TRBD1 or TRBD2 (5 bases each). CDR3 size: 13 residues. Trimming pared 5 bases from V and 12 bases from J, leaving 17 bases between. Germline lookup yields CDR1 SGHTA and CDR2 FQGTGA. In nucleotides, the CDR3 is TGTGCCAGCAGCACCAACCGGGGCGCGGCGCAGTTCTTC. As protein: CASSTNRGAAQFF.

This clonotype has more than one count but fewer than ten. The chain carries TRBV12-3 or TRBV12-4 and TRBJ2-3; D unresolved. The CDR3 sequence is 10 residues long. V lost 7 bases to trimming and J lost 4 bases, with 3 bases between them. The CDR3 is CASNADTQYF. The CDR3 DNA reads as TGTGCCAGCAACGCAGATACGCAGTATTTT.